This T cell receptor (beta chain) stems from a study of graft-versus-host responses after intestinal transplantation. Some clones are missing from TCRdb's copy, which holds only in-frame ones; the method was immunoSEQ multiplex PCR. The repertoire consists of some 87,000 clones, with roughly 92% occurring once and the leading ten covering about 0.29%. CDR1 and CDR2 (germline): MNHEY, SMNVEV (reference sequence). The CDR3 sequence is 17 residues long. Trimming at V came to 3 bases and at J to 5 bases, leaving 7 bases not matched to a gene. To note about this clone: What it recognizes is unknown.

V usage is TRBV27 and J usage is TRBJ2-3; TRBD2 agrees at 14 bases. The sample in question was unstimulated CD4+ T cells sorted from spleen or lymph node cells, obtained before intestinal transplant. This receptor was identified in a human donor who received an intestinal transplant. The CDR3 here is CASSFRLAGGPVDTQYF. The CDR3 bases are TGTGCCAGCAGTTTCCGACTAGCGGGAGGGCCAGTAGATACGCAGTATTTT.